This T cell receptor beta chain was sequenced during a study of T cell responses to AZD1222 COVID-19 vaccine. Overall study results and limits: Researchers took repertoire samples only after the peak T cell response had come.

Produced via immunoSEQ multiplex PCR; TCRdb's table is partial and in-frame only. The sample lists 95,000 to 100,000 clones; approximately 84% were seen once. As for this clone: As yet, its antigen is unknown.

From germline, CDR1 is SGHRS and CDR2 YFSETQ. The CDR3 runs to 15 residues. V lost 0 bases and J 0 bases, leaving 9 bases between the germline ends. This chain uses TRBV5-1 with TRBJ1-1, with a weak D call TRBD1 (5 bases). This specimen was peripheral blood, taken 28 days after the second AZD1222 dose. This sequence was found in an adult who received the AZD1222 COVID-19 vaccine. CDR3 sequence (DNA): TGCGCCAGCAGCTTGGAAGAAGGGGTGAACACTGAAGCTTTCTTT. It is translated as CASSLEEGVNTEAFF.